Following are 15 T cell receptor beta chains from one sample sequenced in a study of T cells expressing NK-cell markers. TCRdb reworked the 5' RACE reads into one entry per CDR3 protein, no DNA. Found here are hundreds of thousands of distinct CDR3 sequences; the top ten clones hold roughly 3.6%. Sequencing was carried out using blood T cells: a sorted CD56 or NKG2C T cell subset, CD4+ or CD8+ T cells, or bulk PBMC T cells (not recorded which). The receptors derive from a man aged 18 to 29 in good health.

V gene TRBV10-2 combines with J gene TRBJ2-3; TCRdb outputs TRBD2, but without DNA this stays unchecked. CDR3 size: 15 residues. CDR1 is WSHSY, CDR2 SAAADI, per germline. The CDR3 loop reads CASSGGDFYADTQYF.

This CDR3 reads CASSTLRGAGTLATNEKLFF. The chain joins TRBV4-2 to TRBJ1-4; no DNA is available, so the TRBD1 call from TCRdb remains unchecked. The germline V gene encodes CDR1 LGHNA and CDR2 YNFKEQ. This CDR3 region has 20 residues.

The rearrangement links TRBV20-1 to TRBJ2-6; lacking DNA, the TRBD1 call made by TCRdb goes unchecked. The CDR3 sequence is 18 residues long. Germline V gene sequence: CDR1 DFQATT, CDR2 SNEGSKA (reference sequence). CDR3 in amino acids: CSARGSGQGASGANVLTF.

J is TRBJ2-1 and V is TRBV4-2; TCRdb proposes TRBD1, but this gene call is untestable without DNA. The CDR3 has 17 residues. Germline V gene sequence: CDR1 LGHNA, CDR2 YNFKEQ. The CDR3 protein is CASSQDWGPNSYNEQFF.

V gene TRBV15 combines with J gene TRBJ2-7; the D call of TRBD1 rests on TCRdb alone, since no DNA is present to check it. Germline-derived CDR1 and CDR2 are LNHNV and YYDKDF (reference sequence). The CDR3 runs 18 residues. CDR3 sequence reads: CATSRHPFPTGGSYEQYF.

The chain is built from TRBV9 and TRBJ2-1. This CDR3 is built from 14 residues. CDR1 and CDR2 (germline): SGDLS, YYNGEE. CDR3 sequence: CASSVGAGNDGQFF.

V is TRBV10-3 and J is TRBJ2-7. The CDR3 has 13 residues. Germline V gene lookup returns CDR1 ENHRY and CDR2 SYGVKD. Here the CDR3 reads CAISLATYYEQYF.

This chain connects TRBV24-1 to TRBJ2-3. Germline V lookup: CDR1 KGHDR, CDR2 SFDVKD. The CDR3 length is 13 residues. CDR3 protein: CATSDLLPDTQYF.

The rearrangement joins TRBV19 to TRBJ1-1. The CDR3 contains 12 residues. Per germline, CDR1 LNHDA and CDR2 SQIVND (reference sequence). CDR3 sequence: CASSIQGTEAFF.

The chain's CDR3 is CSVESRGTEDIQYF. The chain combines TRBV29-1 with TRBJ2-4; there is no DNA to check the TCRdb D call of TRBD1. The CDR3 consists of 14 residues. Looked up from germline, CDR1 is SQVTM and CDR2 is ANQGSEA.

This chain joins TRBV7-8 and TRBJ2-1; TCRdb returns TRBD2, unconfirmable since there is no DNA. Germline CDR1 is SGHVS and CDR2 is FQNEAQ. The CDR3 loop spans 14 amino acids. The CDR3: CASSVLAGANEQFF.

The CDR3 loop reads CASSPAAAYGYTF. This sequence joins TRBV5-6 and TRBJ1-2. This CDR3 comprises 13 residues. In germline, CDR1 is SGHDT, CDR2 YYEEEE. Using reference TRBV5-6 and TRBJ1-2 for the parts outside the CDR3, the full variable domain is DAGVTQSPTHLIKTRGQQVTLRCSPKSGHDTVSWYQQALGQGPQFIFQYYEEEERQRGNFPDRFSGHQFPNYSSELNVNALLLGDSALYLCASSPAAAYGYTFGSGTRLTVV.

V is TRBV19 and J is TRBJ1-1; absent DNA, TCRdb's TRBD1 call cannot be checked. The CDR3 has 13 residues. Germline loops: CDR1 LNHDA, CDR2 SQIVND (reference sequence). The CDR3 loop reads CASSLRGTSEAFF.

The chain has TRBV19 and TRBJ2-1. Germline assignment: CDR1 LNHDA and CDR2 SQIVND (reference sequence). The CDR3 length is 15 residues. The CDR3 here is CASSIGSLHYNEQFF.

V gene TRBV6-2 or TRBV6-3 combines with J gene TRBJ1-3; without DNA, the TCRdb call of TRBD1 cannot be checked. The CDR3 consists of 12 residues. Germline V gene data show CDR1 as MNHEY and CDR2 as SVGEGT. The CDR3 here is CATWGPGNTIYF.